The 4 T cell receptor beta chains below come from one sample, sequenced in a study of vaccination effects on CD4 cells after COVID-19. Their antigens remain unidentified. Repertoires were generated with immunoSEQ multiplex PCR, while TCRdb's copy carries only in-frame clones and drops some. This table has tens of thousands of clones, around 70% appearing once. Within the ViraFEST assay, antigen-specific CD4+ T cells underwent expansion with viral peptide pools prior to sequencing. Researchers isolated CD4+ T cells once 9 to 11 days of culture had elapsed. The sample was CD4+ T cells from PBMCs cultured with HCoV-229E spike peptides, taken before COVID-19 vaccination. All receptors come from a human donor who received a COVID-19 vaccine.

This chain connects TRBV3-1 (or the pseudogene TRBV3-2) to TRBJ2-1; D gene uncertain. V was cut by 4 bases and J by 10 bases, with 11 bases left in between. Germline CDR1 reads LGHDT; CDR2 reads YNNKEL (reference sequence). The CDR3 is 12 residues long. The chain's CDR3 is CASSLARAEQFF. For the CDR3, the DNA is TGTGCCAGCAGCCTCGCACGGGCCGAGCAGTTCTTC.

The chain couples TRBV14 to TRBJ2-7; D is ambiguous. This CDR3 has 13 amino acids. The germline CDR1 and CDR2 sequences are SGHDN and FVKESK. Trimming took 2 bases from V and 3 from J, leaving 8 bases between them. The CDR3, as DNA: TGTGCCAGCAGCCAAACCGGCCGCTACGAGCAGTACTTC. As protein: CASSQTGRYEQYF.

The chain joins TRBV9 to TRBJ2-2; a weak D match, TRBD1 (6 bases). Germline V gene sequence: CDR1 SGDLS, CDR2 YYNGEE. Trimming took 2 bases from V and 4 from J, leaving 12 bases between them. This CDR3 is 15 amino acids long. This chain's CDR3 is CASSVGGGITGELFF. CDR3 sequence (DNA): TGTGCCAGCAGCGTTGGGGGCGGAATCACCGGGGAGCTGTTTTTT.

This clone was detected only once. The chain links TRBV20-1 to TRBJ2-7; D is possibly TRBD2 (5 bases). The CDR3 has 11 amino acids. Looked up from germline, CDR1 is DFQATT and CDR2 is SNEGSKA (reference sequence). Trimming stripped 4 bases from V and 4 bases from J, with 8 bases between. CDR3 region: CSATRGYEQYF. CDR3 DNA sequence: TGCAGTGCTACTCGGGGATACGAGCAGTACTTC.